One sample yielded the 22 T cell receptor beta chains listed below, sequenced in a study of cytomegalovirus exposure and HLA in healthy donors. Data came from immunoSEQ multiplex PCR; TCRdb stores just in-frame clones and leaves some out. Of about 68,000 clones listed, approximately 97% are singletons. The sample was PBMCs. Receptors were obtained from a man aged 18 to 30 in good health and CMV-seronegative.

The gene calls are TRBV9 and TRBJ1-1; a possible D gene is TRBD1 (5 bases). V dropped 0 bases and J dropped 3 bases, with 9 bases sitting between them. Per germline, CDR1 SGDLS and CDR2 YYNGEE. The CDR3 contains 14 residues. The CDR3 DNA follows: TGTGCCAGCAGCGTAGACGGGGGAGACACTGAAGCTTTCTTT. Translation gives CASSVDGGDTEAFF.

This sequence joins TRBV27 and TRBJ1-1; the D is unclear. CDR1 and CDR2 from the germline V gene are MNHEY and SMNVEV (reference sequence). The ends were cut back, 4 bases at V and 7 bases at J, with 10 bases in the middle. CDR3 length equals 12 residues. The CDR3 loop reads CASSSPFNEAFF. The CDR3 nucleotides read TGTGCCAGCAGTTCCCCTTTTAATGAAGCTTTCTTT.

The V call is TRBV2, the J call TRBJ2-3; 13 nucleotides match TRBD2. V lost 5 bases, J lost 4 bases, and 6 bases stayed unmatched. The CDR3 covers 16 residues. CDR1 is SNHLY, CDR2 FYNNEI, per germline. In DNA, the CDR3 is TGTGCCAGCAGTCCCCGAGGACTAGCGGGAGCAGATACGCAGTATTTT. Its protein product is CASSPRGLAGADTQYF.

The genes are TRBV10-2 and TRBJ1-5, with TRBD1 as a possible D gene (6 bases). V was shortened by 2 bases and J by 3 bases, with 11 bases between the two germline ends. Germline V lookup: CDR1 WSHSY, CDR2 SAAADI. CDR3 length: 15 residues. The CDR3 protein is CASSEGQTFNQPQHF. CDR3 DNA: TGCGCCAGCAGTGAGGGACAGACCTTCAATCAGCCCCAGCATTTT.

The chain is built from TRBV9 and TRBJ2-7; 8 bases match TRBD1. Trimming cost V 4 bases and J 4 bases; bases outside gene matches: 4. Germline V gives CDR1 SGDLS, CDR2 YYNGEE. The CDR3 has 13 residues. The CDR3 loop is CASSLDRGYEQYF. CDR3 nucleotide sequence: TGTGCCAGCAGCCTTGACAGGGGATACGAGCAGTACTTC.

The chain uses TRBV11-3 and TRBJ2-1; a possible D gene is TRBD1 (6 bases). Germline V lookup: CDR1 SGHNT, CDR2 YENEEA. The V and J ends lost 1 base and 5 bases respectively, with 9 bases between them. CDR3 length equals 14 residues. In DNA, the CDR3 is TGTGCCAGCAGCTTAGCCAGGGGTCACAATGAGCAGTTCTTC. It codes for CASSLARGHNEQFF.

The chain joins TRBV11-2 to TRBJ1-4, with D perhaps TRBD1 (5 bases). Germline V lookup: CDR1 SGHAT, CDR2 FQNNGV. This CDR3 is built from 14 residues. With 5 bases removed from V and 16 bases from J, the gap between germline ends came to 23 bases. DNA of the CDR3: TGTGCCAGCAGCCCCACAGACTCAGGGAACAGTGAGTTTTTT. Protein product: CASSPTDSGNSEFF.

The chain uses TRBV27 and TRBJ2-3, with D possibly being TRBD1 (5 bases). Looked up from germline, CDR1 is MNHEY and CDR2 is SMNVEV (reference sequence). V was pared by 3 bases and J by 9 bases, with 19 bases between. The CDR3 has 15 residues. In DNA, the CDR3 is TGTGCCAGCAGTTTTGGGGCAGGAGACAAGAACACGCAGTATTTT. As protein: CASSFGAGDKNTQYF.

This chain links TRBV7-9 with TRBJ2-1, with TRBD2 matching 11 bases. This CDR3 comprises 16 residues. Germline V gene sequence: CDR1 SEHNR, CDR2 FQNEAQ (reference sequence). Trimming took 5 bases from V and 2 from J; bases not matched to a gene: 5. The CDR3: CASSAGLAEAYNEQFF. The CDR3 DNA is TGTGCCAGCAGCGCGGGACTAGCGGAGGCCTACAATGAGCAGTTCTTC.

The chain employs TRBV18 and TRBJ1-2; maybe TRBD1 (6 bases). The ends were cut back, 3 bases at V and 5 bases at J, with 10 bases in the middle. CDR3 length equals 13 residues. Germline V gives CDR1 KGHSH, CDR2 LQKENI. The CDR3, as DNA: TGTGCCAGCTCACCGGACAGAGAGTATGGCTACACCTTC. This sequence encodes CASSPDREYGYTF.

With respect to this clone: The sample carries other DNA sequences with the same CDR3. The rearrangement links TRBV7-6 to TRBJ2-1, with TRBD2 identical over 8 bases. Germline CDR1 and CDR2: SGHVS and FNYEAQ. Germline trimming cut 3 bases from V and 6 bases from J; bases unmatched to any gene: 10. The CDR3 is made up of 16 amino acids. The CDR3 nucleotides read TGTGCCAGCAGCTTTGGGACTAGTGGGAGAGTCAATGAGCAGTTCTTC. Translation gives CASSFGTSGRVNEQFF.

This clone was counted a single time. The rearrangement joins TRBV2 to TRBJ2-2; a weak D match, TRBD1 (5 bases). Germline V gives CDR1 SNHLY, CDR2 FYNNEI. V was pared by 10 bases and J by 2 bases, with 8 bases between. The CDR3 consists of 12 residues. As DNA, the CDR3 is TGTGCCACGACAGCTAACACCGGGGAGCTGTTTTTT. Protein sequence: CATTANTGELFF.

As for this clone: Relative to the germline gene, one junction end is altered; a read error may explain this. V gene TRBV7-7 combines with J gene TRBJ1-3, with 9 bases aligning to TRBD1. Germline CDR1 and CDR2: SSHAT and FNYEAQ (reference sequence). The CDR3 runs to 15 residues. The CDR3 DNA reads as TGTGCTAGCAGCCCGGGACAGGGTCCTGGAAACACCATATATTTT. Protein sequence: CASSPGQGPGNTIYF.

The chain uses TRBV6-1 and TRBJ2-7; 9 bases map to TRBD1. CDR3 length equals 14 residues. With 11 bases clipped from V and 2 bases from J, the junction kept 10 bases outside the gene matches. Germline V lookup: CDR1 MNHNS, CDR2 SASEGT. CDR3 sequence: CAGSGQGLTYEQYF. The CDR3 nucleotides are TGTGCCGGCTCCGGACAGGGGCTAACCTACGAGCAGTACTTC.

The rearrangement links TRBV6-6 to TRBJ2-6, with D possibly TRBD2 on 6 matching bases. Per germline, CDR1 MNHNY and CDR2 SVGAGI (reference sequence). The CDR3 extends over 16 amino acids. Trimming took off 5 bases at V and 0 bases at J, with 11 bases between the two ends. The CDR3 region is CASSTSGVSGANVLTF. The DNA for the CDR3 is TGTGCCAGCAGTACCTCGGGGGTCTCTGGGGCCAACGTCCTGACTTTC.

This clone was picked up one time. This sequence joins TRBV7-5 and TRBJ1-6; no DNA check was done on the table's D call, TRBD1. TRBV7-5 constitutes a pseudogene. CDR3 length: 15 residues. This CDR3 reads CARRDRGHYNSPLHF. The CDR3, as DNA: TGTGCCAGAAGAGACAGGGGTCACTATAATTCACCCCTCCACTTT.

The chain employs TRBV7-9 and TRBJ2-7; a weak D match, TRBD1 (5 bases). The germline CDR1 and CDR2 sequences are SEHNR and FQNEAQ (reference sequence). Trimming shortened V by 8 bases and J by 5 bases, and 10 bases separated the two germline ends. The CDR3 is 11 amino acids. The CDR3 sequence: CASVQGHEQYF. CDR3 DNA sequence: TGTGCCAGCGTGCAGGGCCACGAGCAGTACTTC. The full variable domain, in which reference TRBV7-9 and TRBJ2-7 provide the parts outside the CDR3, is DTGVSQNPRHKITKRGQNVTFRCDPISEHNRLYWYRQTLGQGPEFLTYFQNEAQLEKSRLLSDRFSAERPKGSFSTLEIQRTEQGDSAMYLCASVQGHEQYFGPGTRLTVT.

The chain has TRBV10-2 and TRBJ1-1; D may be TRBD1 (5 bases). V was shortened by 4 bases and J by 5 bases, with 8 bases between the two germline ends. The CDR3 runs to 12 residues. Germline V gene lookup returns CDR1 WSHSY and CDR2 SAAADI. The CDR3 here is CASSVGGTEAFF. The DNA of the CDR3 is TGCGCCAGCAGTGTGGGGGGGACTGAAGCTTTCTTT.

In its sample, this clone was seen once. The V call is TRBV5-1, the J call TRBJ2-7, with D possibly matching TRBD1 (6 bases). The V and J ends lost 0 bases and 0 bases respectively, with 10 bases between them. Germline V gene lookup returns CDR1 SGHRS and CDR2 YFSETQ. The CDR3 has 15 amino acids. The CDR3 bases are TGCGCCAGCAGCTTGGTAGGACAGAGCTCCTACGAGCAGTACTTC. Translation gives CASSLVGQSSYEQYF. Looking up the rest from reference TRBV5-1 and TRBJ2-7 gives the full variable domain: KAGVTQTPRYLIKTRGQQVTLSCSPISGHRSVSWYQQTPGQGLQFLFEYFSETQRNKGNFPGRFSGRQFSNSRSEMNVSTLELGDSALYLCASSLVGQSSYEQYFGPGTRLTVT.

The chain couples TRBV7-9 to TRBJ1-4, with D hard to call. From germline, CDR1 is SEHNR and CDR2 FQNEAQ (reference sequence). The CDR3 contains 12 residues. Trimming shortened V by 5 bases and J by 7 bases, and 8 bases separated the two germline ends. In DNA, the CDR3 is TGTGCCAGCAGCCGACGAGGTGAAAAACTGTTTTTT. It yields the protein CASSRRGEKLFF.

This rearrangement joins TRBV25-1 to TRBJ2-4, with 10 bases that match TRBD1. Per the germline V gene, CDR1 is MGHDK and CDR2 is SYGVNS. The CDR3 contains 14 residues. V lost 6 bases, J lost 5 bases, and 4 bases stayed unmatched. CDR3 sequence: CASRDRGSENIQYF. CDR3 sequence (DNA): TGTGCCAGCAGGGACAGGGGGTCGGAAAACATTCAGTACTTC.

The CDR3 loop is CAIKPSLAGGGNEQFF. The CDR3 DNA follows: TGTGCCATCAAACCCAGTCTAGCGGGAGGTGGCAATGAGCAGTTCTTC. This chain connects TRBV27 to TRBJ2-1, with 11 bases lining up with TRBD2. J gave up 6 bases and V 10 bases, and 14 bases lay outside the gene matches. CDR3 length: 16 amino acids. From germline, CDR1 is MNHEY and CDR2 SMNVEV (reference sequence).